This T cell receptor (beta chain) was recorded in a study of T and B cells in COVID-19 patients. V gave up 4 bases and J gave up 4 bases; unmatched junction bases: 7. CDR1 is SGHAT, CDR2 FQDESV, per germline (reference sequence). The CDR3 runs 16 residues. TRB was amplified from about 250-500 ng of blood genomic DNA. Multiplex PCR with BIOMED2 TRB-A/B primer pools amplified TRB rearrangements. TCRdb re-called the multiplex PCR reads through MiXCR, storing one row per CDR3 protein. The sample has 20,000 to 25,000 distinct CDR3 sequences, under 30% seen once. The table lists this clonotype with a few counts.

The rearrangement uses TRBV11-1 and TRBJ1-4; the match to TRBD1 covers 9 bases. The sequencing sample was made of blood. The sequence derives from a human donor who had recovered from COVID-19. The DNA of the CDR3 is TGTGCCAGCAGCTCGGGACAGGGCGGTGGTAATGAAAAACTGTTTTTT. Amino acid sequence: CASSSGQGGGNEKLFF.